This is a list of T cell receptor beta chains from one sample in a study of blood T cell repertoires in COVID-19. Sequencing was performed with immunoSEQ multiplex PCR; in TCRdb, only in-frame clones are kept and a portion is missing. The sample has under 250,000 clones, around 90% seen once. Specimen: peripheral blood. These receptors were collected from a man older than 75 with acute or convalescent COVID-19. Both conserved end residues are part of each CDR3. D genes are given only for firm matches. Rows may omit the clone size; those that give it use once, few, many or a size class.

v_gene: TRBV12-3/TRBV12-4; len: 13; d_gene: .; j_gene: TRBJ2-1; abundance: .; CDR3aa: CASSSSPGDEQFF; CDR3nt: TGTGCCAGCAGTTCCTCCCCCGGAGATGAGCAGTTCTTC
v_gene: TRBV11-1; len: 15; d_gene: .; j_gene: TRBJ1-5; abundance: .; CDR3aa: CASSLDGQYNQPQHF; CDR3nt: TGTGCCAGCAGCCTAGATGGACAGTATAATCAGCCCCAGCATTTT
v_gene: TRBV24-1; len: 17; d_gene: .; j_gene: TRBJ2-3; abundance: .; CDR3aa: CATSESELAKEVDTQYF; CDR3nt: TGTGCCACCAGTGAATCGGAACTAGCCAAAGAGGTAGATACGCAGTATTTT
v_gene: TRBV6-2/TRBV6-3; len: 14; d_gene: TRBD1; j_gene: TRBJ1-2; abundance: .; CDR3aa: CASSLYGTEYGYTF; CDR3nt: TGTGCCAGCAGTTTATACGGGACAGAGTACGGCTACACCTTC
v_gene: TRBV29-1; len: 10; d_gene: .; j_gene: TRBJ2-3; abundance: .; CDR3aa: CSVSTGSPYF; CDR3nt: TGCAGCGTATCTACAGGTTCACCGTATTTT
v_gene: TRBV28; len: 16; d_gene: TRBD2; j_gene: TRBJ2-2; abundance: .; CDR3aa: CASSLKASGNTGELFF; CDR3nt: TGTGCCAGCAGTTTAAAAGCTAGCGGGAACACCGGGGAGCTGTTTTTT
v_gene: TRBV9; len: 13; d_gene: TRBD1; j_gene: TRBJ2-7; abundance: .; CDR3aa: CASSVGDRGEQYF; CDR3nt: TGTGCCAGCAGCGTAGGGGACAGGGGCGAGCAGTACTTC
v_gene: TRBV5-1; len: 15; d_gene: TRBD1; j_gene: TRBJ1-2; abundance: .; CDR3aa: CASSLATGGLYGYTF; CDR3nt: TGCGCCAGCAGCTTGGCTACAGGGGGCCTCTATGGCTACACCTTC
v_gene: TRBV19; len: 16; d_gene: TRBD1; j_gene: TRBJ2-1; abundance: .; CDR3aa: CASSISEGAVYNEQFF; CDR3nt: TGTGCCAGTAGTATATCAGAGGGGGCGGTCTACAATGAGCAGTTCTTC
v_gene: TRBV7-9; len: 13; d_gene: .; j_gene: TRBJ1-1; abundance: .; CDR3aa: CASIEVRNTEAFF; CDR3nt: TGTGCCAGCATCGAGGTTCGCAACACTGAAGCTTTCTTT
v_gene: TRBV2; len: 15; d_gene: .; j_gene: TRBJ2-2; abundance: once; CDR3aa: CASSGGTANTGELFF; CDR3nt: TGTGCCAGCAGCGGAGGGACAGCTAACACCGGGGAGCTGTTTTTT
v_gene: TRBV28; len: 14; d_gene: .; j_gene: TRBJ1-3; abundance: .; CDR3aa: CASSLSGSGNTIYF; CDR3nt: TGTGCCAGCAGTTTATCAGGTTCTGGAAACACCATATATTTT
v_gene: TRBV12-3/TRBV12-4; len: 13; d_gene: TRBD1; j_gene: TRBJ1-1; abundance: few; CDR3aa: CASSLGQGSEAFF; CDR3nt: TGTGCCAGCAGTTTGGGACAGGGGAGTGAAGCTTTCTTT
v_gene: TRBV10-3; len: 14; d_gene: .; j_gene: TRBJ1-5; abundance: .; CDR3aa: CAISEGGPNQPQHF; CDR3nt: TGTGCCATCAGTGAGGGAGGACCTAATCAGCCCCAGCATTTT
v_gene: TRBV19; len: 13; d_gene: TRBD1; j_gene: TRBJ2-7; abundance: .; CDR3aa: CASKRTGDYEQYF; CDR3nt: TGTGCCAGTAAACGGACAGGGGACTACGAGCAGTACTTC
v_gene: TRBV18; len: 15; d_gene: TRBD2; j_gene: TRBJ2-7; abundance: few; CDR3aa: CASSPWTSGSHEQYF; CDR3nt: TGTGCCAGCTCACCCTGGACTAGCGGGAGTCACGAGCAGTACTTC
v_gene: TRBV2; len: 13; d_gene: .; j_gene: TRBJ1-1; abundance: .; CDR3aa: CASTGQTVTEAFF; CDR3nt: TGTGCCAGTACAGGACAGACTGTAACTGAAGCTTTCTTT
v_gene: TRBV7-8; len: 15; d_gene: .; j_gene: TRBJ2-3; abundance: .; CDR3aa: CASSPVGRSTDTQYF; CDR3nt: TGTGCCAGCAGCCCAGTTGGCAGGTCCACAGATACGCAGTATTTT
v_gene: TRBV11-2; len: 13; d_gene: .; j_gene: TRBJ1-2; abundance: few; CDR3aa: CASSPTGMGGYTF; CDR3nt: TGTGCCAGCAGCCCCACAGGGATGGGCGGCTACACCTTC
v_gene: TRBV5-4; len: 14; d_gene: .; j_gene: TRBJ2-4; abundance: .; CDR3aa: CASSLAGTKNIQYF; CDR3nt: TGTGCCAGCAGCTTGGCAGGGACCAAAAACATTCAGTACTTC
v_gene: TRBV19; len: 17; d_gene: TRBD1; j_gene: TRBJ2-6; abundance: .; CDR3aa: CASSRGQGQRGANVLTF; CDR3nt: TGTGCCAGCAGTAGGGGACAGGGCCAGAGGGGGGCCAACGTCCTGACTTTC
v_gene: TRBV7-2; len: 17; d_gene: TRBD2; j_gene: TRBJ2-7; abundance: .; CDR3aa: CASSSDHTSGRLGEQYF; CDR3nt: TGTGCCAGCAGCTCAGACCATACTAGCGGGAGGTTGGGGGAGCAGTACTTC
v_gene: TRBV5-6; len: 14; d_gene: TRBD1; j_gene: TRBJ2-5; abundance: .; CDR3aa: CASSFLTGQETQYF; CDR3nt: TGTGCCAGCAGCTTTCTGACAGGGCAAGAGACCCAGTACTTC
v_gene: TRBV25-1; len: 12; d_gene: .; j_gene: TRBJ1-1; abundance: .; CDR3aa: CASSLMGGEAFF; CDR3nt: TGTGCCAGCAGCCTTATGGGGGGTGAAGCTTTCTTT
v_gene: TRBV28; len: 15; d_gene: .; j_gene: TRBJ1-6; abundance: few; CDR3aa: CASGQGQLNNSPLHF; CDR3nt: TGTGCCAGCGGACAAGGGCAGCTTAATAATTCACCCCTCCACTTT
v_gene: TRBV16; len: 14; d_gene: .; j_gene: TRBJ1-4; abundance: .; CDR3aa: CASSQSRLAEKLFF; CDR3nt: TGTGCCAGCAGCCAATCGCGGTTGGCTGAAAAACTGTTTTTT
v_gene: TRBV2; len: 12; d_gene: .; j_gene: TRBJ2-1; abundance: .; CDR3aa: CASRSEGEEQFF; CDR3nt: TGTGCCAGCAGGAGTGAGGGGGAGGAGCAGTTCTTC
v_gene: TRBV7-3; len: 16; d_gene: .; j_gene: TRBJ2-1; abundance: once; CDR3aa: CASSLNPGFSYNEQFF; CDR3nt: TGTGCCAGCAGCTTAAATCCCGGTTTCTCCTACAATGAGCAGTTCTTC
v_gene: TRBV7-2; len: 16; d_gene: TRBD2; j_gene: TRBJ2-5; abundance: .; CDR3aa: CASSLGLAGGQETQYF; CDR3nt: TGTGCCAGCAGCTTAGGGCTAGCGGGGGGCCAAGAGACCCAGTACTTC
v_gene: TRBV6-1; len: 11; d_gene: .; j_gene: TRBJ1-2; abundance: once; CDR3aa: CASSEETPPSF; CDR3nt: TGTGCCAGCAGTGAAGAAACTCCCCCTTCCTTC
v_gene: TRBV6-5; len: 15; d_gene: .; j_gene: TRBJ1-5; abundance: .; CDR3aa: CASRGAKGENQPQHF; CDR3nt: TGTGCCAGCAGAGGGGCTAAGGGGGAAAATCAGCCCCAGCATTTT
v_gene: TRBV28; len: 16; d_gene: TRBD1; j_gene: TRBJ1-1; abundance: .; CDR3aa: CASSLPIGGMNTEAFF; CDR3nt: TGTGCCAGCAGTTTACCAATAGGGGGCATGAACACTGAAGCTTTCTTT
v_gene: TRBV12-3/TRBV12-4; len: 13; d_gene: .; j_gene: TRBJ2-1; abundance: .; CDR3aa: CASSFSLYNEQFF; CDR3nt: TGTGCCAGCAGTTTCTCCCTCTACAATGAGCAGTTCTTC
v_gene: TRBV5-1; len: 16; d_gene: TRBD1; j_gene: TRBJ2-1; abundance: .; CDR3aa: CASSETPGQGDNEQFF; CDR3nt: TGCGCCAGCAGCGAAACCCCGGGACAGGGAGACAATGAGCAGTTCTTC
v_gene: TRBV9; len: 15; d_gene: TRBD1; j_gene: TRBJ2-7; abundance: .; CDR3aa: CASTIGQGALYEQYF; CDR3nt: TGTGCCAGCACGATCGGACAGGGGGCCTTGTACGAGCAGTACTTC
v_gene: TRBV5-1; len: 14; d_gene: .; j_gene: TRBJ2-5; abundance: .; CDR3aa: CASSLLQGEGTQYF; CDR3nt: TGCGCCAGCAGCTTGTTACAGGGCGAGGGGACCCAGTACTTC
v_gene: TRBV9; len: 15; d_gene: TRBD2; j_gene: TRBJ2-1; abundance: .; CDR3aa: CASSVVSGGYNEQFF; CDR3nt: TGTGCCAGCAGCGTAGTGAGCGGGGGGTACAATGAGCAGTTCTTC
v_gene: TRBV7-2; len: 14; d_gene: TRBD1; j_gene: TRBJ2-3; abundance: once; CDR3aa: CASRMDRAGDTQYF; CDR3nt: TGTGCCAGCAGGATGGACAGGGCTGGAGATACGCAGTATTTT
v_gene: TRBV6-2/TRBV6-3; len: 15; d_gene: .; j_gene: TRBJ2-5; abundance: .; CDR3aa: CASSYRAGAQETQYF; CDR3nt: TGTGCCAGCAGTTACCGTGCGGGCGCCCAAGAGACCCAGTACTTC
v_gene: TRBV29-1; len: 13; d_gene: .; j_gene: TRBJ1-2; abundance: .; CDR3aa: CSASGVGGYGYTF; CDR3nt: TGCAGCGCGTCCGGGGTAGGTGGCTATGGCTACACCTTC
v_gene: TRBV7-2; len: 17; d_gene: TRBD2; j_gene: TRBJ2-1; abundance: .; CDR3aa: CASSAATLAGGLGEQFF; CDR3nt: TGTGCCAGCAGCGCCGCGACTCTAGCGGGGGGGCTTGGTGAGCAGTTCTTC
v_gene: TRBV7-2; len: 15; d_gene: TRBD2; j_gene: TRBJ2-7; abundance: .; CDR3aa: CASSPSGGGSYEQYF; CDR3nt: TGTGCCAGCAGCCCTAGCGGGGGGGGCTCCTACGAGCAGTACTTC
v_gene: TRBV18; len: 12; d_gene: .; j_gene: TRBJ2-7; abundance: .; CDR3aa: CASSFGQYEQYF; CDR3nt: TGTGCCAGCTCATTCGGACAGTACGAGCAGTACTTC
v_gene: TRBV7-2; len: 15; d_gene: TRBD1; j_gene: TRBJ2-3; abundance: .; CDR3aa: CASRDDRGRADTQYF; CDR3nt: TGTGCCAGCAGAGATGACAGGGGGCGTGCAGATACGCAGTATTTT
v_gene: TRBV3-1/TRBV3-2; len: 18; d_gene: TRBD2; j_gene: TRBJ2-2; abundance: .; CDR3aa: CASSQGDSGGARTGELFF; CDR3nt: TGTGCCAGCAGCCAAGGGGATAGCGGGGGGGCGCGGACCGGGGAGCTGTTTTTT
v_gene: TRBV11-2; len: 13; d_gene: .; j_gene: TRBJ1-6; abundance: .; CDR3aa: CASTTSRGAPLHF; CDR3nt: TGTGCCAGCACCACTTCTCGGGGAGCACCCCTCCACTTT
v_gene: TRBV15; len: 12; d_gene: .; j_gene: TRBJ2-7; abundance: .; CDR3aa: CATSRGSLEQYF; CDR3nt: TGTGCCACCAGCAGAGGTTCCCTAGAGCAGTACTTC
v_gene: TRBV5-1; len: 14; d_gene: .; j_gene: TRBJ2-5; abundance: few; CDR3aa: CASSRRGAGETQYF; CDR3nt: TGCGCCAGCAGCCGGCGTGGGGCCGGGGAGACCCAGTACTTC
v_gene: TRBV10-3; len: 12; d_gene: .; j_gene: TRBJ1-2; abundance: .; CDR3aa: CATTGTNYGYTF; CDR3nt: TGTGCCACCACAGGAACTAACTATGGCTACACCTTC
v_gene: TRBV7-2; len: 15; d_gene: .; j_gene: TRBJ1-5; abundance: .; CDR3aa: CASSMNGGQDQPQHF; CDR3nt: TGTGCCAGCAGCATGAACGGGGGGCAGGATCAGCCCCAGCATTTT
v_gene: TRBV4-3; len: 17; d_gene: TRBD2; j_gene: TRBJ2-7; abundance: .; CDR3aa: CASSYFFGTSGRGEQYF; CDR3nt: TGCGCCAGCAGCTATTTTTTCGGGACTAGCGGGAGAGGCGAGCAGTACTTC
v_gene: TRBV10-1; len: 13; d_gene: .; j_gene: TRBJ2-2; abundance: .; CDR3aa: CASSCNGNGELFF; CDR3nt: TGCGCCAGCAGTTGTAACGGGAACGGGGAGCTGTTTTTT
v_gene: TRBV5-1; len: 15; d_gene: .; j_gene: TRBJ1-1; abundance: .; CDR3aa: CASSLLTGTNTEAFF; CDR3nt: TGCGCCAGCAGCTTACTGACAGGAACGAACACTGAAGCTTTCTTT
v_gene: TRBV6-6; len: 13; d_gene: .; j_gene: TRBJ1-1; abundance: .; CDR3aa: CASSSPTGTEAFF; CDR3nt: TGTGCCAGCAGTTCCCCGACAGGCACTGAAGCTTTCTTT
v_gene: TRBV29-1; len: 13; d_gene: .; j_gene: TRBJ2-7; abundance: .; CDR3aa: CSVEASGLYEQYF; CDR3nt: TGCAGCGTTGAAGCGAGCGGGCTATACGAGCAGTACTTC